This TCR beta chain was recovered during a study of early stage breast cancer tumors. V was clipped by 4 bases and J by 3 bases, with 7 bases between them. Germline CDR1 and CDR2: SEHNR and FQNEAQ (reference sequence). The length of the CDR3 is 13 residues. Using immunoSEQ multiplex PCR, the repertoire was profiled, and TCRdb retains in-frame clones only, with some absent. Of 7,000 to 8,500 clones detected, 60% to 80% appear once; the ten largest clones hold around 7.9%. Enough DNA from normal breast tissue often took about 100-320 mg. The source is a person aged 55 to 69 with breast cancer. The chain couples TRBV7-9 to TRBJ1-5; D unclear. The sample was normal breast tissue next to the tumor. The CDR3 spells CASSSQNNQPQHF. CDR3 coding DNA: TGTGCCAGCAGCTCGCAGAACAATCAGCCCCAGCATTTT.